One and the same sample provided the 21 T cell receptor beta chains below, sequenced in a study of T cell changes during pregnancy in multiple sclerosis. The protocol was immunoSEQ multiplex PCR, while the TCRdb copy is restricted to in-frame clones and leaves out a portion. Of tens of thousands of clones listed, 90% to 95% are singletons. The material sequenced was CD8+ T cells from peripheral blood mononuclear cells, taken in the third trimester of pregnancy. The source of these receptors is a female donor with multiple sclerosis, enrolled in a pregnancy study.

As for this clone: One end of the junction fails to match germline, which may point to a read error. The rearrangement joins TRBV7-7 to TRBJ2-7; TRBD2 agrees at 11 bases. The CDR3 is 17 amino acids. Germline CDR1 and CDR2: SSHAT and FNYEAQ (reference sequence). DNA of the CDR3: TGTGCTAGCAGCTTAGTTTATGTGGGACTAGCGGTTTACGAGCAGTACTTC. Its translation is CASSLVYVGLAVYEQYF.

This clone was picked up one time. The chain couples TRBV6-5 to TRBJ1-5, with 7 bases that match TRBD1. V shed 4 bases, J shed 0 bases, and the junction held 6 bases outside the gene matches. Germline V gene lookup returns CDR1 MNHEY and CDR2 SVGAGI. The CDR3 has 16 residues. DNA of the CDR3: TGTGCCAGCAGTTTCGGACAGGTCAATAGCAATCAGCCCCAGCATTTT. Translation gives CASSFGQVNSNQPQHF.

J is TRBJ2-7 and V is TRBV4-2; TRBD1 might be the D (5 bases). V was trimmed by 1 base and J by 0 bases, leaving 13 bases between them. This CDR3 comprises 16 residues. Looked up from germline, CDR1 is LGHNA and CDR2 is YNFKEQ. CDR3 coding DNA: TGTGCCAGCAGCCAAGGATCCGACAGTGCCTCCTACGAGCAGTACTTC. Its translation: CASSQGSDSASYEQYF.

This chain connects TRBV4-1 to TRBJ2-1; 7 bases are shared with TRBD2. The germline gives CDR1 MGHRA, CDR2 YSYEKL. V shed 1 base, J shed 10 bases, and the junction held 7 bases outside the gene matches. The length of the CDR3 is 14 residues. For the CDR3, the DNA is TGCGCCAGCAGCCAAGTCCCCCCGGGACTAGAGCAGTTCTTC. This gives the protein CASSQVPPGLEQFF.

The chain has TRBV5-6 and TRBJ2-1; 7 bases fit TRBD2. Germline CDR1 SGHDT, CDR2 YYEEEE. CDR3 length equals 13 residues. J was trimmed by 7 bases and V by 0 bases; bases with no gene match: 1. CDR3 in amino acids: CASSLGTSNEQFF. In DNA, the CDR3 is TGTGCCAGCAGCTTGGGGACTAGTAATGAGCAGTTCTTC.

This clone has more than one count but fewer than ten. The chain joins TRBV4-1 to TRBJ1-5; D ambiguous. Trimming removed 4 bases from V and 4 bases from J, with 8 bases in between. Germline CDR1 is MGHRA and CDR2 is YSYEKL. The CDR3 contains 13 residues. CDR3 protein: CASSPGLNQPQHF. CDR3 nucleotides: TGCGCCAGCAGCCCCGGGTTAAATCAGCCCCAGCATTTT.

V gene TRBV4-1 combines with J gene TRBJ2-1; 10 bases fit TRBD1. V shed 4 bases and J 8 bases; nucleotides not matched to a gene: 2. Germline assignment: CDR1 MGHRA and CDR2 YSYEKL. CDR3 length: 13 amino acids. CDR3 sequence (DNA): TGCGCCAGCAGCCCGGGACAGGGGTATGAGCAGTTCTTC. Amino acids: CASSPGQGYEQFF.

The rearrangement links TRBV6-5 to TRBJ2-7; TRBD2 agrees at 13 bases. In germline, CDR1 is MNHEY, CDR2 SVGAGI. This CDR3 contains 14 residues. V shed 6 bases, J shed 6 bases, and the junction held 5 bases outside the gene matches. The CDR3 nucleotides read TGTGCCAGCAGCAACGGACTAGCGGGAGCCGAGCAGTACTTC. Translated, it gives CASSNGLAGAEQYF.

The chain combines TRBV2 with TRBJ1-5; 9 bases are shared with TRBD1. The trim removed 6 bases at V and 6 bases at J, leaving 6 bases unmatched. Germline V gene data show CDR1 as SNHLY and CDR2 as FYNNEI. CDR3 size: 14 residues. The CDR3 nucleotides read TGTGCCAGCAGGGGGACAGGGAAGGGTCAGCCCCAGCATTTT. Encoded protein: CASRGTGKGQPQHF. The full variable domain, rest sourced from reference TRBV2 and TRBJ1-5, is EPEVTQTPSHQVTQMGQEVILRCVPISNHLYFYWYRQILGQKVEFLVSFYNNEISEKSEIFDDQFSVERPDGSNFTLKIRSTKLEDSAMYFCASRGTGKGQPQHFGDGTRLSIL.

The rearrangement links TRBV7-8 to TRBJ2-1, with 10 positions matching TRBD1. This CDR3 spans 20 amino acids. Germline-derived CDR1 and CDR2 are SGHVS and FQNEAQ. V gave up 2 bases and J gave up 2 bases; unmatched junction bases: 15. In nucleotides, the CDR3 is TGTGCCAGCAGCTTACCCGGGACAGGGGAAAACCTCGAAGCCTACAATGAGCAGTTCTTC. Encoded protein: CASSLPGTGENLEAYNEQFF. Using reference TRBV7-8 and TRBJ2-1 for the parts outside the CDR3, the full variable domain is GAGVSQSPRYKVAKRGQDVALRCDPISGHVSLFWYQQALGQGPEFLTYFQNEAQLDKSGLPSDRFFAERPEGSVSTLKIQRTQQEDSAVYLCASSLPGTGENLEAYNEQFFGPGTRLTVL.

This sequence joins TRBV29-1 and TRBJ1-5; D is possibly TRBD1 (5 bases). V lost 4 bases and J 3 bases, leaving 10 bases between the germline ends. The germline CDR1 and CDR2 sequences are SQVTM and ANQGSEA. This CDR3 region has 13 residues. Written as DNA, the CDR3 is TGCAGCGTTGCGCAGGGCCTCAATCAGCCCCAGCATTTT. Protein sequence: CSVAQGLNQPQHF. Full variable domain (missing parts from reference TRBV29-1 and TRBJ1-5): SAVISQKPSRDICQRGTSLTIQCQVDSQVTMMFWYRQQPGQSLTLIATANQGSEATYESGFVIDKFPISRPNLTFSTLTVSNMSPEDSSIYLCSVAQGLNQPQHFGDGTRLSIL.

The V gene is TRBV28, the J gene TRBJ2-1, with D perhaps TRBD2 (5 bases). This CDR3 has 16 residues. Trimming shortened V by 3 bases and J by 0 bases, and 12 bases separated the two germline ends. CDR1 and CDR2 from the germline V gene are MDHEN and SYDVKM. CDR3: CASSFDRGSSYNEQFF. The CDR3, as DNA: TGTGCCAGCAGTTTCGATCGGGGAAGCTCCTACAATGAGCAGTTCTTC.

CDR3 coding DNA: TGTGCCAGCAGTTCCAACCTACCTAGCGGAGGGGGTCTATACAATGAGCAGTTCTTC. Translated, it gives CASSSNLPSGGGLYNEQFF. This chain uses TRBV7-9 with TRBJ2-1, with D possibly matching TRBD2 (7 bases). V dropped 6 bases and J dropped 4 bases, with 28 bases sitting between them. CDR1 and CDR2 from the germline V gene are SEHNR and FQNEAQ (reference sequence). There are 19 residues in the CDR3.

This chain connects TRBV7-2 to TRBJ2-7, with a possible D match to TRBD2 (7 bases). The germline gives CDR1 SGHTA, CDR2 FQGNSA. This CDR3 is 16 amino acids long. V was trimmed by 5 bases and J by 7 bases, leaving 24 bases between them. The CDR3 sequence: CASSGGQGRVAEEQYF. CDR3 DNA sequence: TGTGCCAGCAGCGGGGGCCAGGGGAGGGTGGCCGAAGAGCAGTACTTC.

The chain couples TRBV12-5 to TRBJ2-7, with D possibly TRBD1 on 5 matching bases. CDR3 length: 14 residues. Germline V gene lookup returns CDR1 LGHNT and CDR2 FRNRAP. V was pared by 0 bases and J by 5 bases, with 11 bases between. The CDR3 sequence is CASGLVAQVDEQYF. The CDR3 DNA reads as TGTGCTAGTGGTTTGGTAGCACAGGTTGACGAGCAGTACTTC.

This chain joins TRBV9 and TRBJ2-7; 8 nucleotides align to TRBD1. Germline values: CDR1 SGDLS, CDR2 YYNGEE. This CDR3 comprises 14 residues. The V segment lost 0 bases and the J segment 3 bases; nucleotides outside the gene matches: 2. CDR3 loop: CASSVDDRGYEQYF. CDR3 DNA sequence: TGTGCCAGCAGCGTAGACGACAGGGGCTACGAGCAGTACTTC.

This chain connects TRBV7-9 to TRBJ2-1, with D tentatively TRBD2 (6 bases). CDR3 size: 12 residues. Germline CDR1 is SEHNR and CDR2 is FQNEAQ (reference sequence). V lost 5 bases and J lost 6, with 8 bases in between. The CDR3 here is CASSLSGNEQFF. Written as DNA, the CDR3 is TGTGCCAGCAGCCTTAGCGGCAATGAGCAGTTCTTC.

The chain carries TRBV7-9 and TRBJ2-1; 8 nucleotides line up with TRBD1. The J segment lost 8 bases and the V segment lost 4 bases, leaving 16 bases of the junction unmatched. This CDR3 is built from 17 residues. Germline values: CDR1 SEHNR, CDR2 FQNEAQ (reference sequence). Here the CDR3 reads CASSYLPPGQDRYEQFF. The CDR3 region has the DNA TGTGCCAGCAGCTACCTACCCCCGGGACAGGACCGGTATGAGCAGTTCTTC.

V gene TRBV9 combines with J gene TRBJ1-1; possibly TRBD1 for D (5 bases). CDR3 size: 14 residues. Germline assignment: CDR1 SGDLS and CDR2 YYNGEE. The ends were cut back, 7 bases at V and 4 bases at J, with 17 bases in the middle. The CDR3 reads CASSLGRGGTEAFF. The CDR3 region has the DNA TGTGCCAGCTCTCTGGGGCGGGGGGGCACTGAAGCTTTCTTT.

The rearrangement joins TRBV2 to TRBJ1-2; D is perhaps TRBD1 (6 bases). Germline V gene sequence: CDR1 SNHLY, CDR2 FYNNEI. The CDR3 is 17 amino acids. Trimming removed 0 bases at V and 2 bases at J, with 16 bases between. CDR3 loop: CASSEAATGHPNYGYTF. Written as DNA, the CDR3 is TGTGCCAGCAGTGAAGCGGCAACAGGGCATCCAAACTATGGCTACACCTTC.

V and J are TRBV10-3 and TRBJ2-7, with a possible D match to TRBD2 (5 bases). Germline CDR1 reads ENHRY; CDR2 reads SYGVKD. The CDR3 runs 16 residues. The V gene lost 5 bases and the J gene lost 2 bases, with 19 bases spanning the gap. This CDR3 reads CAISWVGERVTYEQYF. For the CDR3, the DNA is TGTGCCATCAGTTGGGTCGGTGAGAGGGTCACCTACGAGCAGTACTTC.